This TCR beta chain was recovered during a study of vaccination and CD4 T cells after COVID-19. Study information: The cells in question were stimulated using overlapping spike peptides derived from SARS-CoV-2, HCoV-NL63, HCoV-OC43 and HCoV-229E. The authors gave control cultures a CEFX pool, an HIV-1 Nef pool, or no peptide.

To note about this clonotype: The antigen remains unidentified.

The Oncomine TCR Beta short-read assay generated sequence data from the DNA of cultured CD4+ T cells. A single record per CDR3 protein comes from TCRdb applying MiXCR to the PCR reads. The table lists around 20,000 distinct CDR3 sequences, 50% of them singletons, with 5% to 7% in the top ten. Treatment given: roughly 10-day PBMC culture with coronavirus spike peptide pools or control peptides (ViraFEST assay). Peptide pool stimulation in ViraFEST expanded antigen-specific T cells, whose TCRs were then sequenced. This sequence was found in a human donor who had recovered from COVID-19. Sample: CD4+ T cells from blood, cultured in vitro.

CDR3 sequence: CASSATENEAFF. The CDR3, as DNA: TGTGCCAGCAGTGCGACAGAAAATGAAGCTTTCTTT. V is TRBV6-2 or TRBV6-3 and J is TRBJ1-1; maybe TRBD1 (5 bases). This CDR3 is 12 amino acids long. Germline CDR1 MNHEY, CDR2 SVGEGT. With 5 bases removed from V and 7 bases from J, the gap between germline ends came to 11 bases.